The 21 T cell receptor beta chains below were found in one sample sequenced in a study of response to subunit inactivated influenza vaccine. Each CDR3 protein gets one entry after TCRdb re-called the RT-PCR reads with MiXCR. The sample lists roughly 780,000 distinct CDR3 sequences, roughly 20% occurring once. The material sequenced was PBMCs from blood, taken 5 days after vaccination. These receptors came from a man aged 50 or older who received an inactivated influenza vaccine.

The chain uses TRBV4-2 and TRBJ2-2, with a weak D call TRBD2 (5 bases). Trimming cost V 4 bases and J 4 bases, with 19 bases left between them. This CDR3 has 17 amino acids. Germline assignment: CDR1 LGHNA and CDR2 YNFKEQ. CDR3 DNA: TGTGCCAGCAGCCCGGGAAGTGGACTGGGTGGCACCGGGGAGCTGTTTTTT. Translating gives CASSPGSGLGGTGELFF.

The table lists this clonotype with a few counts. V gene TRBV5-1 combines with J gene TRBJ2-3; no firm D call. V lost 2 bases and J lost 6, with 10 bases in between. CDR3 size: 13 residues. The germline V gene has CDR1 SGHRS and CDR2 YFSETQ. CDR3 sequence (DNA): TGCGCCAGCAGCTTTGTGGCCGCCGATACGCAGTATTTT. This translates into CASSFVAADTQYF.

This chain connects TRBV28 to TRBJ1-1, with D tentatively TRBD1 (5 bases). In germline, CDR1 is MDHEN, CDR2 SYDVKM. This CDR3 spans 12 amino acids. V lost 5 bases, J lost 6 bases, and 10 bases lay in between. In DNA, the CDR3 is TGTGCCAGCAGTAACCAGGGCCCTGAAGCTTTCTTT. This codes for CASSNQGPEAFF.

V gene TRBV6-5 combines with J gene TRBJ1-3; possibly TRBD1 for D (6 bases). Trimming took off 10 bases at V and 8 bases at J, with 12 bases between the two ends. The CDR3 runs 11 residues. Germline assignment: CDR1 MNHEY and CDR2 SVGAGI. The CDR3 loop reads CATLQGYTIYF. In DNA form, the CDR3 reads TGTGCCACCCTCCAGGGGTACACCATATATTTT.

V and J are TRBV7-9 and TRBJ2-1; 11 bases fit TRBD2. From germline, CDR1 is SEHNR and CDR2 FQNEAQ (reference sequence). Trimming at V came to 2 bases and at J to 4 bases, leaving 7 bases not matched to a gene. This CDR3 contains 17 residues. CDR3 protein: CASSLRRGLAEYNEQFF. The CDR3 DNA reads as TGTGCCAGCAGCTTAAGAAGGGGACTAGCGGAATACAATGAGCAGTTCTTC. The variable domain in full, with the rest retrieved from reference TRBV7-9 and TRBJ2-1, is DTGVSQNPRHKITKRGQNVTFRCDPISEHNRLYWYRQTLGQGPEFLTYFQNEAQLEKSRLLSDRFSAERPKGSFSTLEIQRTEQGDSAMYLCASSLRRGLAEYNEQFFGPGTRLTVL.

This clonotype occurred many times. The chain couples TRBV7-9 to TRBJ2-5, with 8 bases aligning to TRBD2. Germline-derived CDR1 and CDR2 are SEHNR and FQNEAQ (reference sequence). The CDR3 runs 14 residues. V was pared by 5 bases and J by 1 base, with 3 bases of the junction left unmatched. Here the CDR3 reads CASSVTSGQETQYF. CDR3 bases: TGTGCCAGCAGCGTCACTAGCGGCCAAGAGACCCAGTACTTC.

J is TRBJ1-2 and V is TRBV20-1; D is unclear. The V and J ends lost 7 bases and 5 bases respectively, with 17 bases between them. The CDR3 runs 13 residues. In germline, CDR1 is DFQATT, CDR2 SNEGSKA (reference sequence). The DNA for the CDR3 is TGCAGTGTCGATCTCACAGTCGGATATGGCTACACCTTC. Its translation: CSVDLTVGYGYTF.

This chain joins TRBV18 and TRBJ2-7; 7 nucleotides match TRBD1. The CDR3 is 14 amino acids. V lost 8 bases, J lost 2 bases, and 9 bases stayed unmatched. Germline V gives CDR1 KGHSH, CDR2 LQKENI. The CDR3 DNA reads as TGTGCCAGCAGCCCTCGGGACAGCCCCTACGAGCAGTACTTC. This translates into CASSPRDSPYEQYF.

The CDR3 region has the DNA TGCGCCAGCAGCTCTACATTAATTAGGGGAGACGGCTACACCTTC. Translating gives CASSSTLIRGDGYTF. The rearrangement uses TRBV5-1 and TRBJ1-2; perhaps TRBD1 as D (5 bases). With 3 bases removed from V and 8 bases from J, the gap between germline ends came to 20 bases. CDR3 length: 15 amino acids. The V gene's germline CDR1 is SGHRS and CDR2 YFSETQ.

This clonotype appeared a few times. The gene calls are TRBV5-1 and TRBJ1-3, with a tentative D call TRBD1 (6 bases). Germline values: CDR1 SGHRS, CDR2 YFSETQ. The CDR3 covers 16 residues. Trimming shortened V by 4 bases and J by 0 bases, and 14 bases separated the two germline ends. The CDR3 region is CASSPMGGHSGNTIYF. The CDR3 nucleotides read TGCGCCAGCAGCCCCATGGGGGGACACTCTGGAAACACCATATATTTT.

Only a few counts were recorded for this clonotype. The chain employs TRBV18 and TRBJ2-4; maybe TRBD1 (6 bases). Germline CDR1 KGHSH, CDR2 LQKENI. V lost 6 bases to trimming and J lost 6 bases, with 18 bases between them. The CDR3 totals 15 residues. CDR3 region: CASSLKQGWSNIQYF. As DNA, the CDR3 is TGTGCCAGCTCGTTGAAACAGGGTTGGTCAAACATTCAGTACTTC.

This clonotype showed up many times. The chain employs TRBV29-1 and TRBJ2-3; 8 nucleotides match TRBD1. CDR3 length: 14 amino acids. Germline CDR1 SQVTM, CDR2 ANQGSEA. Trimming removed 3 bases from V and 6 bases from J; junction bases left unmatched: 8. CDR3 residues: CSVDQGARFDTQYF. The CDR3 nucleotides read TGCAGCGTTGATCAGGGGGCCAGGTTCGATACGCAGTATTTT.

This clonotype was observed a few times. The rearrangement joins TRBV5-1 to TRBJ2-1; 15 bases fit TRBD2. Germline CDR1 reads SGHRS; CDR2 reads YFSETQ. The CDR3 has 20 amino acids. V shed 3 bases and J 0 bases; nucleotides not matched to a gene: 10. The chain's CDR3 is CASSSKGLAGGPSSYNEQFF. In DNA form, the CDR3 reads TGCGCCAGCAGCTCTAAAGGACTAGCGGGAGGGCCCTCCTCCTACAATGAGCAGTTCTTC. Full variable domain (missing parts from reference TRBV5-1 and TRBJ2-1): KAGVTQTPRYLIKTRGQQVTLSCSPISGHRSVSWYQQTPGQGLQFLFEYFSETQRNKGNFPGRFSGRQFSNSRSEMNVSTLELGDSALYLCASSSKGLAGGPSSYNEQFFGPGTRLTVL.

This clonotype was detected a few times. This sequence joins TRBV6-1 and TRBJ2-7, with D perhaps given as TRBD1 or TRBD2 (5 bases each). Germline V gene sequence: CDR1 MNHNS, CDR2 SASEGT. CDR3 length equals 15 residues. Trimming took 5 bases from V and 4 from J, leaving 18 bases between them. The CDR3 region is CASSPGRGHAYEQYF. Written as DNA, the CDR3 is TGTGCCAGCAGTCCCGGACGGGGCCACGCTTACGAGCAGTACTTC.

V and J are TRBV7-2 and TRBJ2-7; TRBD1 might be the D (7 bases). Germline loops: CDR1 SGHTA, CDR2 FQGNSA. The CDR3 runs 15 residues. V lost 2 bases, J lost 2 bases, and 13 bases lay in between. Written as DNA, the CDR3 is TGTGCCAGCAGCTTAAAGGCAGGGGGGACCTACGAGCAGTACTTC. Translating it yields CASSLKAGGTYEQYF.

There are a few counts of this clonotype. The chain links TRBV12-3 or TRBV12-4 to TRBJ1-1; TRBD1 agrees at 7 bases. The CDR3 has 14 amino acids. After removal of 6 bases from V and 5 bases from J, the junction contained 9 bases not matched to a gene. CDR3 residues: CASRLGQVGTEAFF. The CDR3 DNA sequence: TGTGCCAGCAGGCTCGGACAGGTGGGAACTGAAGCTTTCTTT.

This clonotype was observed many times. This sequence joins TRBV19 and TRBJ2-7; tentatively, D is TRBD1 (5 bases). The length of the CDR3 is 14 residues. V was cut by 9 bases and J by 0 bases, with 15 bases left in between. Germline-derived CDR1 and CDR2 are LNHDA and SQIVND (reference sequence). CDR3 sequence (DNA): TGTGCCAGCAAAAGGGGCCCTAGCTCCTACGAGCAGTACTTC. Its translation: CASKRGPSSYEQYF.

The chain couples TRBV29-1 to TRBJ1-1; 9 bases align to TRBD1. Trimming at V came to 7 bases and at J to 4 bases, leaving 10 bases not matched to a gene. The V gene's germline CDR1 is SQVTM and CDR2 ANQGSEA. This CDR3 spans 14 amino acids. The CDR3 region is CSANLLDRGTEAFF. CDR3 sequence (DNA): TGCAGCGCGAACCTACTGGACAGGGGCACTGAAGCTTTCTTT.

For this clonotype: At one end the junction does not follow the germline gene, possibly because of a read error. The chain has TRBV9 and TRBJ2-3; weak D call: TRBD2 (5 bases). The CDR3 loop spans 14 amino acids. In germline, CDR1 is SGDLS, CDR2 YYNGEE. CDR3 loop: CASGKDFGTNTQYF. CDR3 DNA sequence: TGTGCCAGTGGGAAGGACTTCGGCACAAATACGCAGTATTTT. The full variable domain, rest sourced from reference TRBV9 and TRBJ2-3, is DSGVTQTPKHLITATGQRVTLRCSPRSGDLSVYWYQQSLDQGLQFLIQYYNGEERAKGNILERFSAQQFPDLHSELNLSSLELGDSALYFCASGKDFGTNTQYFGPGTRLTVL.

The chain uses TRBV12-3 or TRBV12-4 and TRBJ2-7; D gene ambiguous. There are 13 residues in the CDR3. Between the trimmed V and J ends, which lost 6 bases and 3 bases, there was a span of 12 bases. The CDR3 region is CASRSKWNYEQYF. CDR3 bases: TGTGCCAGCAGATCCAAGTGGAACTACGAGCAGTACTTC.

This clonotype has a handful of counts. V and J are TRBV11-2 and TRBJ1-5, with D unresolved. Deletions cut 5 bases from V and 3 bases from J, with 14 bases between. The CDR3 contains 15 residues. The V gene's germline CDR1 is SGHAT and CDR2 FQNNGV. CDR3 sequence (DNA): TGTGCCAGCAGCGCGACCAAAGGGCTCAATCAGCCCCAGCATTTT. Translating it yields CASSATKGLNQPQHF.